The clone carrying this TCR beta chain was observed a single time. In the authors' workflow: Nucleated cell counts were estimated from reference gene primer amplification. Some clones are missing from TCRdb's copy, which holds only in-frame ones; the method was immunoSEQ multiplex PCR. D and trimming were read from the DNA, whereas the V and J calls and clone size are those reported in that table. Of approximately 280,000 clones detected, roughly 90% appear once; the ten largest clones hold 1.5% to 2%. Cohorts were based on clinical histories the participants reported. Two negative PCRs, clearance, or symptom resolution were required of recovered Cohort 3 donors. This specimen comes from a study of blood T cell repertoires in COVID-19. About the study: COVID-19 samples from acute and convalescent phases originated in the United States, Italy and Spain.

Per the germline V gene, CDR1 is SGHRS and CDR2 is YFSETQ. The CDR3 is 16 amino acids. The V gene lost 4 bases and the J gene lost 7 bases, with 23 bases spanning the gap. This TCR was recovered from a woman in her fifties or sixties who had recovered from COVID-19. The chain carries TRBV5-1 and TRBJ1-2; D is possibly TRBD1 (5 bases). What was sequenced was PBMCs or T cells enriched from blood (not recorded which). This CDR3 is CASSPQGGGVNPGYTF. The CDR3 DNA follows: TGCGCCAGCAGCCCTCAAGGCGGGGGGGTGAATCCTGGCTACACCTTC.